The table lists the clone carrying this T cell receptor beta chain with a few counts. This specimen comes from a study of blood T cell repertoires in COVID-19. Study-wide context: Whether acute or convalescent, the COVID-19 samples came from the United States, Italy and Spain.

Trimming stripped 2 bases from V and 2 bases from J, with 13 bases between. Germline V gene lookup returns CDR1 MRHNA and CDR2 SNTAGT. The CDR3 is 16 residues long. In the original workflow: Quantification of nucleated cells was approximated via reference gene primer amplification. Using immunoSEQ multiplex PCR, the repertoire was profiled, and TCRdb retains in-frame clones only, with some absent. D and trimming were read from the DNA, whereas the V and J calls and clone size are those reported in that table. This sample has roughly 150,000 clones, with 85% to 90% found just once. The rearrangement joins TRBV6-4 to TRBJ1-3; no reliable D call. The receptor was derived from a woman in her fifties or sixties with active COVID-19. Sequenced sample: peripheral blood. The CDR3 is CASSDLELCPGNTIYF. The CDR3 DNA is TGTGCCAGCAGTGACCTTGAGTTATGTCCTGGAAACACCATATATTTT.